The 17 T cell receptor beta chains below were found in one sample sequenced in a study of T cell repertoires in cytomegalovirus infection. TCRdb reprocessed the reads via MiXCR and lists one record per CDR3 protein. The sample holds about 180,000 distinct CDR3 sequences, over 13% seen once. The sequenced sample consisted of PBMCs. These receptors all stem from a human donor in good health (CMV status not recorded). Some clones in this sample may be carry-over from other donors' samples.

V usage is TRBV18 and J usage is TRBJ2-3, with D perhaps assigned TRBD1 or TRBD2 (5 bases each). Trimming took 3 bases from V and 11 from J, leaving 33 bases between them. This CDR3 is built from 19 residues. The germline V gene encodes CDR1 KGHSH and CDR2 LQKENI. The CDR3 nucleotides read TGTGCCAGCTCACCTTCGATCTCCCGGGACGCCTGGGGGAAAACAGGGCAGTATTTT. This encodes CASSPSISRDAWGKTGQYF.

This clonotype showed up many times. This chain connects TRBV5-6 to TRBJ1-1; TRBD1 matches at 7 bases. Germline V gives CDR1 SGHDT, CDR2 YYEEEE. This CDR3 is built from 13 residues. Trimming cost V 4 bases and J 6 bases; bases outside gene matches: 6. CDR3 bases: TGTGCCAGCAGCCCCGGGACAGACCCTGAAGCTTTCTTT. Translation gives CASSPGTDPEAFF.

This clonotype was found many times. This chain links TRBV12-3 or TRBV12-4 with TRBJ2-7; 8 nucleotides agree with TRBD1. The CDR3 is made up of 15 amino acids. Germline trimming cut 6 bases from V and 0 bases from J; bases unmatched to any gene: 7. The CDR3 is CASSLGDRSSYEQYF. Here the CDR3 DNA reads TGTGCCAGCAGCCTGGGGGACAGGAGCTCCTACGAGCAGTACTTC.

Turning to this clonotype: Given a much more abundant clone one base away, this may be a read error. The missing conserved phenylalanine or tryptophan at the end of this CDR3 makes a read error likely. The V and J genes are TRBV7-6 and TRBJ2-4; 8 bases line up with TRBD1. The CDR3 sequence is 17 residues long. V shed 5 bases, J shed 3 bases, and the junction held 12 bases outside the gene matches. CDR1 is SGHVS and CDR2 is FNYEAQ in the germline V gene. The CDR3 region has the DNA TGTGCCAGCAGCCATTCCACAGGGGGAAATAGCAAAAACATTCAGTACTTA. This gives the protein CASSHSTGGNSKNIQYL.

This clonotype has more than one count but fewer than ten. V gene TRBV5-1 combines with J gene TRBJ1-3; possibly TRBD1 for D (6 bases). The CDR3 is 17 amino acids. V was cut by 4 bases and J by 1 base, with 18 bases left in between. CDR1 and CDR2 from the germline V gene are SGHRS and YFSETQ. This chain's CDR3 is CASSDRGGGISGNTIYF. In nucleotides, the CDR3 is TGCGCCAGCAGCGACCGGGGGGGCGGAATTTCTGGAAACACCATATATTTT.

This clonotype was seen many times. CDR3 sequence (DNA): TGTGCCAGCAGGTGGGGAAAGGGGAACACTGAAGCTTTCTTT. Amino acid sequence: CASRWGKGNTEAFF. The V call is TRBV5-5, the J call TRBJ1-1; no reliable D call. Trimming pared 5 bases from V and 1 base from J, leaving 12 bases between. Germline V gene lookup returns CDR1 SGHKS and CDR2 YYEKEE (reference sequence). This CDR3 has 14 amino acids. The whole variable domain, remainder taken from reference TRBV5-5 and TRBJ1-1, is DAGVTQSPTHLIKTRGQQVTLRCSPISGHKSVSWYQQVLGQGPQFIFQYYEKEERGRGNFPDRFSARQFPNYSSELNVNALLLGDSALYLCASRWGKGNTEAFFGQGTRLTVV.

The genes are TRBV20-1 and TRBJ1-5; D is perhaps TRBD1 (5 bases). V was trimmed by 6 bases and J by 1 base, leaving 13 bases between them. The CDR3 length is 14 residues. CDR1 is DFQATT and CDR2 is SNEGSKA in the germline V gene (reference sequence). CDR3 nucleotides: TGCAGTGCCGCCTCAGGGAGGAGCAATCAGCCCCAGCATTTT. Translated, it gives CSAASGRSNQPQHF.

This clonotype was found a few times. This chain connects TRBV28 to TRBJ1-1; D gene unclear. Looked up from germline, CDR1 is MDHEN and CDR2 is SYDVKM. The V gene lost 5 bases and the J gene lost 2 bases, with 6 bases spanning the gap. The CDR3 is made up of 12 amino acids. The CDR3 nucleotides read TGTGCCAGCAGTAAGATCAACACTGAAGCTTTCTTT. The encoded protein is CASSKINTEAFF. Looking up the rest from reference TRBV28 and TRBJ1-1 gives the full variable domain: DVKVTQSSRYLVKRTGEKVFLECVQDMDHENMFWYRQDPGLGLRLIYFSYDVKMKEKGDIPEGYSVSREKKERFSLILESASTNQTSMYLCASSKINTEAFFGQGTRLTVV.

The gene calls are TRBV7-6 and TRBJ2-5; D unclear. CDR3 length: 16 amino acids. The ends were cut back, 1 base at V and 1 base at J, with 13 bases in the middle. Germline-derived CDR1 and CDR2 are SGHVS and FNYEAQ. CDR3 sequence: CASSLGSPKFQETQYF. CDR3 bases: TGTGCCAGCAGCTTAGGCAGCCCAAAATTCCAAGAGACCCAGTACTTC.

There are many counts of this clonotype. The CDR3 nucleotides read TGTGCCAGCAGCTTAATTTCGGGGCCTAATGAAAAACTGTTTTTT. It translates to CASSLISGPNEKLFF. The chain uses TRBV7-9 and TRBJ1-4; possible D gene TRBD1, 5 bases. CDR1 is SEHNR and CDR2 is FQNEAQ in the germline V gene (reference sequence). CDR3 length equals 15 residues. Trimming shortened V by 2 bases and J by 3 bases, and 10 bases separated the two germline ends.

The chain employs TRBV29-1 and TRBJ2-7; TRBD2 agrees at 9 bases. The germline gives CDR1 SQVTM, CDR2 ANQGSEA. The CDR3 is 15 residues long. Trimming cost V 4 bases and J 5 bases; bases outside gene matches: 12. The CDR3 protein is CSVVVGAGGPHEQYF. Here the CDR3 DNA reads TGCAGCGTTGTGGTCGGTGCGGGAGGGCCCCACGAGCAGTACTTC.

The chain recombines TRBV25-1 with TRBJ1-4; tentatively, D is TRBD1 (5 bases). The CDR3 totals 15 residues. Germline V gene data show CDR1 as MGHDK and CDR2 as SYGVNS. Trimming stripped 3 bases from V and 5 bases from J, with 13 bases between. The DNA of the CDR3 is TGTGCCAGCAGTGACGCGGGGCGACCCAATGAAAAACTGTTTTTT. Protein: CASSDAGRPNEKLFF.

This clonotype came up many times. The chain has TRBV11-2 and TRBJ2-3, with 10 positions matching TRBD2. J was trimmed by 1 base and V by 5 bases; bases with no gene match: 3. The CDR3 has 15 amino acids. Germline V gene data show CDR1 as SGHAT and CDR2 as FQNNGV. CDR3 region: CASSPSGGRTDTQYF. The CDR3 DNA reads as TGTGCCAGCAGCCCTAGCGGGGGCCGCACAGATACGCAGTATTTT.

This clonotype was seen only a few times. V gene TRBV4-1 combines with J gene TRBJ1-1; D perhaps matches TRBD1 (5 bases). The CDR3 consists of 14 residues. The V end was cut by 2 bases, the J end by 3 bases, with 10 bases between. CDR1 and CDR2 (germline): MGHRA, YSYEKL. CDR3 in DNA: TGCGCCAGCAGCCAACTCCGGGACCACACTGAAGCTTTCTTT. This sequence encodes CASSQLRDHTEAFF.

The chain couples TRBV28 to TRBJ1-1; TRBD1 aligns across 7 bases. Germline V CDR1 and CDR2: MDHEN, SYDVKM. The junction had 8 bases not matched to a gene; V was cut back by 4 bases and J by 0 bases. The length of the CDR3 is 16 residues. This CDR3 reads CASSSGLQGMNTEAFF. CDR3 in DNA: TGTGCCAGCAGTTCGGGCCTACAGGGGATGAACACTGAAGCTTTCTTT.

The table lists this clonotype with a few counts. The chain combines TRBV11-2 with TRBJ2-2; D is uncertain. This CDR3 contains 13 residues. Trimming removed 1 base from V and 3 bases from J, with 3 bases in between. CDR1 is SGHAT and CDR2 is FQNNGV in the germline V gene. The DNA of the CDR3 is TGTGCCAGCAGCTTAGCTCACACCGGGGAGCTGTTTTTT. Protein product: CASSLAHTGELFF.

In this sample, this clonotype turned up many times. The CDR3, as DNA: TGTGCCAGCACCAAACAGGGAATCATCTACGAGCAGTACTTC. It yields the protein CASTKQGIIYEQYF. V is TRBV6-5 and J is TRBJ2-7; D may be TRBD1 (6 bases). Germline values: CDR1 MNHEY, CDR2 SVGAGI. The CDR3 is made up of 14 amino acids. V shed 7 bases and J shed 3 bases, with 16 bases lying between them.